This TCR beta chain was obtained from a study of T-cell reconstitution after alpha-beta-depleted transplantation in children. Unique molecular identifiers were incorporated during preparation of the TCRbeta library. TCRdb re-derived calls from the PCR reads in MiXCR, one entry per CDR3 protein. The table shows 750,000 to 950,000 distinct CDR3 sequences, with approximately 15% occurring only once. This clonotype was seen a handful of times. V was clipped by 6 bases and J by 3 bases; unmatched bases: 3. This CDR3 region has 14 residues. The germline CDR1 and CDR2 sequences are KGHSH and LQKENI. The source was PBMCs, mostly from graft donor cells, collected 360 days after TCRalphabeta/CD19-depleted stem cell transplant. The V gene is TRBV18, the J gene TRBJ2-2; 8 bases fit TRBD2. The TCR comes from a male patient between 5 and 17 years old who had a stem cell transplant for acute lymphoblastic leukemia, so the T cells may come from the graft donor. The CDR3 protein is CASSPGLDTGELFF. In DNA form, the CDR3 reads TGTGCCAGCTCGCCGGGACTAGACACCGGGGAGCTGTTTTTT.